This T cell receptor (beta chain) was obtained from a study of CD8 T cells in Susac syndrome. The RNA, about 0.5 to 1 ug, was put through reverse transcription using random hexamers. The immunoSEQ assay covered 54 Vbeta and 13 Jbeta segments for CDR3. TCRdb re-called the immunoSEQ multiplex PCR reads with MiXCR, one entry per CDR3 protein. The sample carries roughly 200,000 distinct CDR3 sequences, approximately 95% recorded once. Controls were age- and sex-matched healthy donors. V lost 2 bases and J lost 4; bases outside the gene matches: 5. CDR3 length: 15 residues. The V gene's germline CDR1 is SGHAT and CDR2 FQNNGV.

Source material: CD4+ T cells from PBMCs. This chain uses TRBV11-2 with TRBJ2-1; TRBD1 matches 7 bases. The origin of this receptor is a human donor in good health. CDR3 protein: CASSLFGTEYNEQFF. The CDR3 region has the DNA TGTGCCAGCAGCTTATTTGGGACAGAGTACAATGAGCAGTTCTTC. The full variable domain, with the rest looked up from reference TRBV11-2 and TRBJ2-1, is EAGVAQSPRYKIIEKRQSVAFWCNPISGHATLYWYQQILGQGPKLLIQFQNNGVVDDSQLPKDRFSAERLKGVDSTLKIQPAKLEDSAVYLCASSLFGTEYNEQFFGPGTRLTVL.